This T cell receptor (beta chain) was captured in a study of CD8 T cells in Susac syndrome. This clonotype was seen only once. V was cut by 5 bases and J by 6 bases, with 14 bases left in between. The CDR3 sequence is 13 residues long. Germline loops: CDR1 PRHDT, CDR2 FYEKMQ (reference sequence). The study sequenced TCR beta in blood CD8+ and CD4+ T cells. TEMRA cells underwent FACS enrichment and CD8+ and CD4+ T cells underwent negative isolation. Reverse transcription of about 0.45 to 1 ug RNA used random hexamers. Across 54 Vbeta and 13 Jbeta, immunoSEQ multiplex PCR amplified TCR beta CDR3. From the immunoSEQ multiplex PCR reads, TCRdb called clonotypes with MiXCR, one entry per CDR3 protein. The sample includes some 150,000 distinct CDR3 sequences, roughly 94% seen only once; the top ten take under 0.095%.

Sequencing was carried out using CD4+ T cells from PBMCs. The source is a human donor in good health. The chain has TRBV13 and TRBJ2-7; D is unclear. DNA of the CDR3: TGTGCCAGCAGCACCAGTGCTAGGAGCGAGCAGTACTTC. Its protein is CASSTSARSEQYF.